This T cell receptor (beta chain) was captured by sequencing in a study of T cell repertoires in ileal Crohn's disease. Study context: At surgery, roughly 35% of patients smoked, with median disease duration 7.9 years. At postoperative colonoscopy, neoterminal ileum biopsies were taken as M6.

The CDR3 is 13 amino acids. Deletions cut 1 base from V and 3 bases from J, with 6 bases between. Germline V CDR1 and CDR2: SGHRS, YFSETQ. Time point described: neoterminal ileum biopsy at postoperative endoscopy, about 6 months after surgery. TCRB immunosequencing input was roughly 500 nanograms of biopsy DNA per sample. The assay was immunoSEQ multiplex PCR, and TCRdb's table has in-frame clones only and misses some. The table shows 55,000 to 65,000 clones, with roughly nine tenths occurring only once. This chain joins TRBV5-1 and TRBJ2-3; D unclear. The sequence was obtained from an adult with Crohn's disease. Sequencing was carried out using ileal tissue. The CDR3 protein is CASSLLQTDTQYF. The CDR3 bases are TGCGCCAGCAGCTTGCTACAGACAGATACGCAGTATTTT.